This T cell receptor beta chain was recorded in a study of graft-versus-host responses after intestinal transplantation. Study background: Recipients obtained multivisceral, liver-intestinal, or isolated intestinal transplants. Every recipient underwent anti-thymocyte globulin induction, then tacrolimus and steroids for approximately 3 years. Overall study results and limits: GvH clones occurred in recipient marrow; some first appeared in ileum or blood.

Trimming stripped 3 bases from V and 9 bases from J, with 8 bases between. Germline V lookup: CDR1 SGHVS, CDR2 FQNEAQ. This CDR3 spans 11 amino acids. As for this clone: What it binds is unknown.

Libraries were prepared by immunoSEQ multiplex PCR; TCRdb keeps only in-frame clonotypes and omits some of them. The sample consists of 70,000 to 95,000 clones, about 93% of them appearing once. Sequences were derived from unstimulated CD8+ T cells sorted from spleen or lymph node cells, sampled before transplant. The chain couples TRBV7-8 to TRBJ2-5; the D is unclear. The source is a human donor who was the organ donor for an intestinal transplant. The CDR3 DNA reads TGTGCCAGCAGCTTCGCAGTGGCCCAGTACTTC. It encodes CASSFAVAQYF.